These T cell receptor beta chains were read from a single sample in a study of T cell clonotyping in hematopoietic cell transplantation. The protocol was immunoSEQ multiplex PCR, while the TCRdb copy is restricted to in-frame clones and leaves out a portion. This table holds about 36,000 clones, 85% to 95% found once. The starting material was peripheral blood mononuclear cells, obtained before stem cell transplant. The receptors were sampled from a middle-aged man with chronic myeloid leukemia. Some clones in this sample may be carry-over from other donors' samples. The CDR3 runs from the conserved cysteine through the conserved F or W. The D gene is left open where the match is weak. Where a row states a size, it is once, few, many or the class of an expanded clone; other rows omit it.

d_call: -; v_call: TRBV12-5; clone_size: -; j_call: TRBJ2-7; cdr3_nt: TGTGCTAGTGGCAAGGGTGCGGGGGAGCAGTACTTC; cdr3_aa: CASGKGAGEQYF
d_call: -; v_call: TRBV6-4; clone_size: -; j_call: TRBJ2-7; cdr3_nt: TGTGCCAGCAGCCCGGACGGGGGCGCCGCCTACGAGCAGTACTTC; cdr3_aa: CASSPDGGAAYEQYF
d_call: -; v_call: TRBV11-2; clone_size: -; j_call: TRBJ1-1; cdr3_nt: TGTGCCAGCAGCTTCCAGGGTTGGGCTGAAGCTTTCTTT; cdr3_aa: CASSFQGWAEAFF
d_call: -; v_call: TRBV11-3; clone_size: -; j_call: TRBJ1-1; cdr3_nt: TGTGCCAGCAGCCCTCGGACGAGAAACACTGAAGCTTTCTTT; cdr3_aa: CASSPRTRNTEAFF
d_call: -; v_call: TRBV9; clone_size: -; j_call: TRBJ1-5; cdr3_nt: TGTGCCAGCAGCGGGGGCTCCAATCAGCCCCAGCATTTT; cdr3_aa: CASSGGSNQPQHF
d_call: TRBD2; v_call: TRBV5-1; clone_size: -; j_call: TRBJ2-3; cdr3_nt: TGCGCCAGCAGCTCCGGGACTAGCGGGGGGGCTGGTACAGATACGCAGTATTTT; cdr3_aa: CASSSGTSGGAGTDTQYF
d_call: -; v_call: TRBV19; clone_size: -; j_call: TRBJ1-4; cdr3_nt: TGTGCCAGTAGCACGCTACGCTTTAATGAAAAACTGTTTTTT; cdr3_aa: CASSTLRFNEKLFF
d_call: -; v_call: TRBV30; clone_size: -; j_call: TRBJ2-1; cdr3_nt: TGTGCCTGGGACCGAACGGGGAATGAGCAGTTCTTC; cdr3_aa: CAWDRTGNEQFF
d_call: -; v_call: TRBV10-3; clone_size: -; j_call: TRBJ1-6; cdr3_nt: TGTGCCATCAGTGAGTCTAAGGGGGGGCATAATTCACCCCTCCACTTT; cdr3_aa: CAISESKGGHNSPLHF
d_call: TRBD2; v_call: TRBV5-1; clone_size: once; j_call: TRBJ2-5; cdr3_nt: TGCGCCAGCAGCTCTAGTGGACTAGCGGGGGGTAGCGGAGAGACCCAGTACTTC; cdr3_aa: CASSSSGLAGGSGETQYF
d_call: -; v_call: TRBV4-1; clone_size: once; j_call: TRBJ2-7; cdr3_nt: TGCGCCAGCAGCCAACGACTCTACTACGAGCAGTACTTC; cdr3_aa: CASSQRLYYEQYF
d_call: -; v_call: TRBV2; clone_size: once; j_call: TRBJ1-2; cdr3_nt: TGTGCCAGCGGGGCCGGAAGGATCGAAAACTATGGCTACACCTTC; cdr3_aa: CASGAGRIENYGYTF
d_call: -; v_call: TRBV6-5; clone_size: -; j_call: TRBJ1-6; cdr3_nt: TGTGCCAGCAGTTACAGCGGGGTTATGTGGAATTCACCCCTCCACTTT; cdr3_aa: CASSYSGVMWNSPLHF
d_call: TRBD1; v_call: TRBV30; clone_size: -; j_call: TRBJ2-1; cdr3_nt: TGTGCCTGGAACCTGGGACAGGACCTACAGGGGTTCTTC; cdr3_aa: CAWNLGQDLQGFF
d_call: -; v_call: TRBV30; clone_size: -; j_call: TRBJ1-5; cdr3_nt: TGTGCCTGGAGTGTATGGGGGAGAATGGCCGTCGATCAGCCCCAGCATTTT; cdr3_aa: CAWSVWGRMAVDQPQHF
d_call: -; v_call: TRBV7-2; clone_size: -; j_call: TRBJ2-3; cdr3_nt: TGTGCCAGCAGCTTAAGATCAGAAACGCAGTATTTT; cdr3_aa: CASSLRSETQYF
d_call: TRBD1; v_call: TRBV7-2; clone_size: -; j_call: TRBJ1-6; cdr3_nt: TGTGCCAGCAGCTCCGACAGGGTTGTGCCCCTCCACTTT; cdr3_aa: CASSSDRVVPLHF
d_call: TRBD1; v_call: TRBV5-5; clone_size: -; j_call: TRBJ1-2; cdr3_nt: TGTGCCAGCAGCTCCAACGCCGCGACAGGGTTGGGCGGGTACTATGGCTACACCTTC; cdr3_aa: CASSSNAATGLGGYYGYTF
d_call: TRBD1; v_call: TRBV5-4; clone_size: -; j_call: TRBJ2-5; cdr3_nt: TGTGCCAGCAGCTTAGTCACCGGGACAGGGACGGAGACCCAGTACTTC; cdr3_aa: CASSLVTGTGTETQYF
d_call: TRBD1; v_call: TRBV29-1; clone_size: -; j_call: TRBJ1-6; cdr3_nt: TGCACCGTTCTACGTGACAGGGATGTTCCACCCCTCCACTTT; cdr3_aa: CTVLRDRDVPPLHF
d_call: TRBD2; v_call: TRBV7-3; clone_size: -; j_call: TRBJ2-7; cdr3_nt: TGTGCCAGCAGCTTAGCGGGGGGGACCTCCTACGAGCAGTACTTC; cdr3_aa: CASSLAGGTSYEQYF
d_call: -; v_call: TRBV6-1; clone_size: once; j_call: TRBJ1-1; cdr3_nt: TGTGCCAGCAGTGATCGGGTATTGACTGAAGCTTTCTTT; cdr3_aa: CASSDRVLTEAFF
d_call: -; v_call: TRBV6-6; clone_size: -; j_call: TRBJ2-6; cdr3_nt: TGTGCCAGCAGGCAAAGGGGGGGCGCTGGGGCCAACGTCCTGACTTTC; cdr3_aa: CASRQRGGAGANVLTF
d_call: -; v_call: TRBV5-6; clone_size: -; j_call: TRBJ2-1; cdr3_nt: TGTGCCAGCAGCCTGGACTGGCAGAGCTCCTACAATGAGCAGTTCTTC; cdr3_aa: CASSLDWQSSYNEQFF
d_call: -; v_call: TRBV6-1; clone_size: -; j_call: TRBJ1-1; cdr3_nt: TGTGCCAGCAGGAAGGCTGGGGGGACTGAAGCTTTCTTT; cdr3_aa: CASRKAGGTEAFF
d_call: -; v_call: TRBV7-6; clone_size: -; j_call: TRBJ2-1; cdr3_nt: TGTGCCAGCAGCCCAATCTCGGGGGTCCCGAACAGTGAGCAGTTCTTC; cdr3_aa: CASSPISGVPNSEQFF
d_call: -; v_call: TRBV27; clone_size: -; j_call: TRBJ1-5; cdr3_nt: TGTGCCAGCAGTTTTAGTATGAATCAGCCCCAGCATTTT; cdr3_aa: CASSFSMNQPQHF